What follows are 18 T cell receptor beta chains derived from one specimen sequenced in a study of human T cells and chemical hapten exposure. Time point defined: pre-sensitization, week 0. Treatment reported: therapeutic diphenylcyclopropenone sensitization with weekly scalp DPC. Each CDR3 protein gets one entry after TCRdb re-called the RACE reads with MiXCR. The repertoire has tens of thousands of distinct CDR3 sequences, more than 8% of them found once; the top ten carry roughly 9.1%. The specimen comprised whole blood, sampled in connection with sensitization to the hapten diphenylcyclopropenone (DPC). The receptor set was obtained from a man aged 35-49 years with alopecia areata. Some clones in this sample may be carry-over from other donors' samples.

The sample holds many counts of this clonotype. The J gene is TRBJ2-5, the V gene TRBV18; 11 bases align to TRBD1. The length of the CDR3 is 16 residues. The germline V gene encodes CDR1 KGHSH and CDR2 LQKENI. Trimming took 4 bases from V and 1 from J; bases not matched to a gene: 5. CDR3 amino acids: CASSLTGTGGQETQYF. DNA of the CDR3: TGTGCCAGCTCACTTACCGGGACAGGGGGCCAAGAGACCCAGTACTTC.

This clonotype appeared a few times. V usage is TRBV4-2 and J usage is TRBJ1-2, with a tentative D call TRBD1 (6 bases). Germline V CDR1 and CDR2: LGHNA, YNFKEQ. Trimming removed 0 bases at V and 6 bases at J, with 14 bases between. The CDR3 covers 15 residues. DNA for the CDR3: TGTGCCAGCAGCCAAGATGGTAACAGGGCGGATGGCTACACCTTC. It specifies CASSQDGNRADGYTF.

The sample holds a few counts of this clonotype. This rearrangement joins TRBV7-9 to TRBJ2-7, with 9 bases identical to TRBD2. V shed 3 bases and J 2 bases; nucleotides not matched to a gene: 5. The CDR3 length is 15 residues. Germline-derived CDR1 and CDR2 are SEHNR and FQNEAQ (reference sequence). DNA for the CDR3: TGTGCCAGCAGCTTTAGCGGGGGCGCGACCTACGAGCAGTACTTC. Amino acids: CASSFSGGATYEQYF.

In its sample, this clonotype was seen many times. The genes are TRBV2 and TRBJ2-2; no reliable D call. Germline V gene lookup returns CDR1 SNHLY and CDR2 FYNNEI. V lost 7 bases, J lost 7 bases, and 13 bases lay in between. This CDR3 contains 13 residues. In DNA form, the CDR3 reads TGTGCCAGCATTTTCCGGGTCAACGGGGAGCTGTTTTTT. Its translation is CASIFRVNGELFF.

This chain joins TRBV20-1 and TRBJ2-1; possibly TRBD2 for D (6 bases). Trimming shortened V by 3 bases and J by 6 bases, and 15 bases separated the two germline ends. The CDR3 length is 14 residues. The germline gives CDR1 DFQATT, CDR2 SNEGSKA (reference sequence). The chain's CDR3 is CSASPGGIFNEQFF. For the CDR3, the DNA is TGCAGTGCTAGTCCCGGAGGGATCTTCAATGAGCAGTTCTTC.

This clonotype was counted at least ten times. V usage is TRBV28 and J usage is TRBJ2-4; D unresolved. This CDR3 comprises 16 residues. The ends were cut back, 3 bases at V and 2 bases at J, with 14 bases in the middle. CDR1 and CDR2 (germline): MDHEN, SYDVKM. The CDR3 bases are TGTGCCAGCAGTTTTAGTGGTAGCTCTTCCAAAAACATTCAGTACTTC. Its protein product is CASSFSGSSSKNIQYF.

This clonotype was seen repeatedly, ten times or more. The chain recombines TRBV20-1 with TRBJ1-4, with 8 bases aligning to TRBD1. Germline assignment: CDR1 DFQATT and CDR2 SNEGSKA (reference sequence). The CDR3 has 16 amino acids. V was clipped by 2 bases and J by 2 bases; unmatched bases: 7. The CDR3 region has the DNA TGCAGTGCTAGAACAGGGGGGACAGAGACTAATGAAAAACTGTTTTTT. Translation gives CSARTGGTETNEKLFF.

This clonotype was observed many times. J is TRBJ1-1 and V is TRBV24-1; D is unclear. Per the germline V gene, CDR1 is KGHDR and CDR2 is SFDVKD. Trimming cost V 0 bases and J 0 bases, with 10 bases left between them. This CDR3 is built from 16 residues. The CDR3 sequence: CATSDLLATLNTEAFF. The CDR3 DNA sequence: TGTGCCACCAGTGATTTGTTGGCAACCTTGAACACTGAAGCTTTCTTT.

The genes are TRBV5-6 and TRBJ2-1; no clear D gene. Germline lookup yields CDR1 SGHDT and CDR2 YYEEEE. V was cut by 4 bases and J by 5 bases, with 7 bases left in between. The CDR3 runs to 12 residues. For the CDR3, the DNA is TGTGCCAGCAGCGGAGCTGACAATGAGCAGTTCTTC. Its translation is CASSGADNEQFF.

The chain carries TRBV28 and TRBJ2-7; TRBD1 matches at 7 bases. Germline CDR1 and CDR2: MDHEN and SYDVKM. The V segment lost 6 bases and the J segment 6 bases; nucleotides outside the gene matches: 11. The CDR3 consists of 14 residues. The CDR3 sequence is CASRPGTDLSEQYF. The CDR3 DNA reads TGTGCCAGCAGGCCCGGGACAGACCTTTCCGAGCAGTACTTC.

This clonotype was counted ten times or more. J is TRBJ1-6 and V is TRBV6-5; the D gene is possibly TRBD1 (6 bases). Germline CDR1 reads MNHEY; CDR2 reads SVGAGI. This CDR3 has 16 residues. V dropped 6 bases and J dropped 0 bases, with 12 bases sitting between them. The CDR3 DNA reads TGTGCCAGCAGCCGACAGGCCCACTCCTATAATTCACCCCTCCACTTT. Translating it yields CASSRQAHSYNSPLHF.

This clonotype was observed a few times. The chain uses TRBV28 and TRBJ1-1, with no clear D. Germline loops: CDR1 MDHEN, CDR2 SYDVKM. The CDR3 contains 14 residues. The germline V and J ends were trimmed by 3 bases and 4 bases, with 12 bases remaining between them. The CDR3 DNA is TGTGCCAGCAGTTTCGACAACTCGGGCACTGAAGCTTTCTTT. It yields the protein CASSFDNSGTEAFF.

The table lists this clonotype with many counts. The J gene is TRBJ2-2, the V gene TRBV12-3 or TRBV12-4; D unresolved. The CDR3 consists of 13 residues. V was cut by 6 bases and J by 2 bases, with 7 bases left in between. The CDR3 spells CASSQINTGELFF. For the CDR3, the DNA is TGTGCCAGCAGCCAGATTAACACCGGGGAGCTGTTTTTT.

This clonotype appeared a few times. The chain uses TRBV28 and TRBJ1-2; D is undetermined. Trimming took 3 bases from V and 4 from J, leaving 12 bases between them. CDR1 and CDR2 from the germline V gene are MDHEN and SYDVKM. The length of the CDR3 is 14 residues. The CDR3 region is CASSLLTLGYGYTF. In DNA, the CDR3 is TGTGCCAGCAGTTTGCTCACCCTGGGCTATGGCTACACCTTC.

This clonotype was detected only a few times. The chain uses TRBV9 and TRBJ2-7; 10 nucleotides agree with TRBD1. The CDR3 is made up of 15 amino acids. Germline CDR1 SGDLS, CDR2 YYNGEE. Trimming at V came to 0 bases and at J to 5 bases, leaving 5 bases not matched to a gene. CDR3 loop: CASSVGGQGGHEQYF. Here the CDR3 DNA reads TGTGCCAGCAGCGTAGGAGGACAGGGGGGCCACGAGCAGTACTTC.

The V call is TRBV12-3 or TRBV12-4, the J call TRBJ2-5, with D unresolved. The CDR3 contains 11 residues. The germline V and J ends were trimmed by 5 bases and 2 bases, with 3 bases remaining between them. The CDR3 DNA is TGTGCCAGCAGTATTCAAGAGACCCAGTACTTC. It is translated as CASSIQETQYF.

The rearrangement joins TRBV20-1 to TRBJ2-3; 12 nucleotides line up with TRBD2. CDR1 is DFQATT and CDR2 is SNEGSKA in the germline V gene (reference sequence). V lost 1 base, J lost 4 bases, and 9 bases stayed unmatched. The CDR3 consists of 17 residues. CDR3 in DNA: TGCAGTGCTAGAGTGGGGGGCTCTAGCGGGAGGGCAGATACGCAGTATTTT. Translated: CSARVGGSSGRADTQYF.

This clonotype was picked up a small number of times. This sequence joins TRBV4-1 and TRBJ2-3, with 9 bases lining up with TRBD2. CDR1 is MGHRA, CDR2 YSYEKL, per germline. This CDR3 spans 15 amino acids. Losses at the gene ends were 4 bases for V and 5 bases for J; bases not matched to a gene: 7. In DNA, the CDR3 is TGCGCCAGCAGCCCAGAGGCGGGAGGGAGAGATACGCAGTATTTT. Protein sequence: CASSPEAGGRDTQYF.